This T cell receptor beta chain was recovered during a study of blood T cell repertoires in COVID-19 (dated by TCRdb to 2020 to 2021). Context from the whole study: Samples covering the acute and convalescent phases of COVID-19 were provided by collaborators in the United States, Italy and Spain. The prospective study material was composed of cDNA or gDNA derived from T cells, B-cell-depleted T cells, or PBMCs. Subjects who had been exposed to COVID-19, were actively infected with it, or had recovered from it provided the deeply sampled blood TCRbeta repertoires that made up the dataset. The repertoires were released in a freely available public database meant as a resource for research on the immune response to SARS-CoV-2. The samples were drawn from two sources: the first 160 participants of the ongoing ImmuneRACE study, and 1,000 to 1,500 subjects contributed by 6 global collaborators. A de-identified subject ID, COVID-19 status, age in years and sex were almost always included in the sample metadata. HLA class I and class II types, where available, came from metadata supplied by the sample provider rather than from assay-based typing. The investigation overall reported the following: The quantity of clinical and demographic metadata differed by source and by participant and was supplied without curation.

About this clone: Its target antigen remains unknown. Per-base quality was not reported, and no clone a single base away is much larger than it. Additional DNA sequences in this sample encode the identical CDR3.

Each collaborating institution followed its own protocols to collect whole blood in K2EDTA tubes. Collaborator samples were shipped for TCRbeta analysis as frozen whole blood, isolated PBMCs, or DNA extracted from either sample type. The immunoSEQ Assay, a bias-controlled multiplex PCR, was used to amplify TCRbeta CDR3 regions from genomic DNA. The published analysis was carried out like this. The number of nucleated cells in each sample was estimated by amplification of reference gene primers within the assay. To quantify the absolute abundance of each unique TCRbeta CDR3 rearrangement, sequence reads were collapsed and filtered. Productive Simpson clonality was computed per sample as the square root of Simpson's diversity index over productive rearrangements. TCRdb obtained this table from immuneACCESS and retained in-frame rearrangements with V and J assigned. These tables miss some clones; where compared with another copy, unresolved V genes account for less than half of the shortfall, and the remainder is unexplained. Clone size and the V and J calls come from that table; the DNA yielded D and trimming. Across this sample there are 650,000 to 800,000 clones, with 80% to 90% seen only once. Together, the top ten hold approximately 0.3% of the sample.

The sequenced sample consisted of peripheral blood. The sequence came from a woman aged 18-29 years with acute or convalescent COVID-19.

The DNA is TGCGCCAGCAGCTTGGACAGCTACACAGATACGCAGTATTTT. This codes for CASSLDSYTDTQYF. The V and J segments used are TRBV5-1 and TRBJ2-3, with no reliable assignment of the D segment. The V end loses 0 bases and the J end loses 2 bases, and a stretch of 7 bases separates them. Reading from cysteine to phenylalanine, the CDR3 counts 14 amino acids. Only the CDR3 region is kept as DNA, spanning 42 bases read in frame from base 1. CDR1 SGHRS and CDR2 YFSETQ are derived from the germline V gene.